This T cell receptor (beta chain) derives from a study of multiple sclerosis patients with progressive multifocal leukoencephalopathy. Study-level findings and limits: Lower normalized Shannon entropy suggested reduced TRB diversity in most PML patients.

A word on this clone: Antigen: not known.

The time point is: more than ten months of natalizumab therapy. This CDR3 has 15 amino acids. V gave up 8 bases and J gave up 4 bases, with 20 bases separating them. Germline-derived CDR1 and CDR2 are MNHEY and SVGAGI. Profiling relied on immunoSEQ multiplex PCR, and the TCRdb table lists in-frame clones only, not all of them. The sample includes around 30,000 clones, around 87% of them seen just once. This receptor was obtained from a human donor with multiple sclerosis. The V gene is TRBV6-5, the J gene TRBJ1-2; tentative D call: TRBD1 (5 bases). Source: PBMCs, taken from a patient treated with natalizumab. The CDR3 loop is CASREDKFDGYGYTF. For the CDR3, the DNA is TGTGCCAGCCGCGAGGACAAGTTTGATGGCTATGGCTACACCTTC.